These 7 T cell receptor beta chains originate from one sample sequenced in a study of chemoradiotherapy in HPV16-positive cancers. Profiled with immunoSEQ multiplex PCR; TCRdb holds only in-frame clones, not every one. This sample has tens of thousands of clones, with approximately 86% found just once. The sample consisted of blood, taken from a patient who underwent chemoradiotherapy. The receptors stem from a human donor with HPV-associated anogenital cancer.

The J gene is TRBJ1-2, the V gene TRBV7-9, with TRBD1 as a possible D gene (6 bases). The CDR3 extends over 12 amino acids. Germline V lookup: CDR1 SEHNR, CDR2 FQNEAQ (reference sequence). V lost 3 bases to trimming and J lost 8 bases, with 10 bases between them. In nucleotides, the CDR3 is TGTGCCAGCAGCTTGGACAGTATGGGCTACACCTTC. This gives the protein CASSLDSMGYTF.

V is TRBV7-8 and J is TRBJ1-1; D perhaps matches TRBD1 (5 bases). In germline, CDR1 is SGHVS, CDR2 FQNEAQ. V was clipped by 4 bases and J by 3 bases, with 15 bases between them. The CDR3 runs to 15 residues. In DNA form, the CDR3 reads TGTGCCAGCAGCTCCTTCGAGGAAGGGGACACTGAAGCTTTCTTT. It codes for CASSSFEEGDTEAFF. Filled out from reference TRBV7-8 and TRBJ1-1, the complete variable domain reads GAGVSQSPRYKVAKRGQDVALRCDPISGHVSLFWYQQALGQGPEFLTYFQNEAQLDKSGLPSDRFFAERPEGSVSTLKIQRTQQEDSAVYLCASSSFEEGDTEAFFGQGTRLTVV.

This chain uses TRBV5-1 with TRBJ2-3; D gene unclear. V was pared by 2 bases and J by 0 bases, with 16 bases between. Per germline, CDR1 SGHRS and CDR2 YFSETQ. The length of the CDR3 is 17 residues. CDR3 in amino acids: CASSFNHDSFSTDTQYF. As DNA, the CDR3 is TGCGCCAGCAGCTTCAACCATGACTCATTTAGCACAGATACGCAGTATTTT.

The chain has TRBV18 and TRBJ1-5; the match to TRBD1 covers 9 bases. Unmatched junction bases numbered 3, after V lost 2 bases and J lost 4 bases. Germline V lookup: CDR1 KGHSH, CDR2 LQKENI. The CDR3 covers 15 residues. The chain's CDR3 is CASSPGDRVNQPQHF. CDR3 nucleotide sequence: TGTGCCAGCTCACCAGGGGACAGGGTAAATCAGCCCCAGCATTTT.

The chain employs TRBV19 and TRBJ2-7; D is unclear. Germline loops: CDR1 LNHDA, CDR2 SQIVND (reference sequence). V was trimmed by 5 bases and J by 1 base, leaving 18 bases between them. This CDR3 spans 16 amino acids. For the CDR3, the DNA is TGTGCCAGTAGTCCCCGGACCGATGGAACTTCCTACGAGCAGTACTTC. It is translated as CASSPRTDGTSYEQYF.

This clone was counted once. V gene TRBV10-1 combines with J gene TRBJ2-7; D remains ambiguous. The V end was cut by 2 bases, the J end by 0 bases, with 5 bases between. The germline V gene encodes CDR1 WNHNN and CDR2 SYGVQD (reference sequence). This CDR3 spans 13 amino acids. The CDR3 DNA reads as TGCGCCAGCAGTGAGGCATCCTCCTACGAGCAGTACTTC. Translation gives CASSEASSYEQYF.

CDR3 DNA sequence: TGTGCCAGCAGCCCTAGCGGGTCTGCTCTCTACGAGCAGTACTTC. Translating gives CASSPSGSALYEQYF. V and J are TRBV7-2 and TRBJ2-7, with 8 bases lining up with TRBD2. Germline V gene sequence: CDR1 SGHTA, CDR2 FQGNSA. The V gene end was trimmed by 5 bases and the J gene end by 3 bases; junction bases not matched to a gene: 9. CDR3 length: 15 residues. The variable domain in full, with the rest retrieved from reference TRBV7-2 and TRBJ2-7, is GAGVSQSPSNKVTEKGKDVELRCDPISGHTALYWYRQSLGQGLEFLIYFQGNSAPDKSGLPSDRFSAERTGGSVSTLTIQRTQQEDSAVYLCASSPSGSALYEQYFGPGTRLTVT.